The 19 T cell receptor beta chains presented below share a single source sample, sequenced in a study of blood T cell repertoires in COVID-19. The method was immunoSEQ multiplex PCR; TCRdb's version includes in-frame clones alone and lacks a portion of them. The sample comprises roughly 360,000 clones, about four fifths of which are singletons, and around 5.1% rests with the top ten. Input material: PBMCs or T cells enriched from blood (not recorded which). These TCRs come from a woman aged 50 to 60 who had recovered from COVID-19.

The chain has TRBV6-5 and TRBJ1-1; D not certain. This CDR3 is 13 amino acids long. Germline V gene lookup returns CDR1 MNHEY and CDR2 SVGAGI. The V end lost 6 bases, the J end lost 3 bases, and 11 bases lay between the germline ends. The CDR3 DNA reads TGTGCCAGCAGACCACGTACGGACACTGAAGCTTTCTTT. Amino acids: CASRPRTDTEAFF.

The CDR3 nucleotides read TGTGCCTGGACCCGGGACAGGGGTGGTGAAAAACTGTTTTTT. It is translated as CAWTRDRGGEKLFF. The chain employs TRBV30 and TRBJ1-4; 10 bases agree with TRBD1. The CDR3 totals 14 residues. The J segment lost 7 bases and the V segment lost 4 bases, leaving 6 bases of the junction unmatched. Germline V lookup: CDR1 GTSNPN, CDR2 SVGIG (reference sequence).

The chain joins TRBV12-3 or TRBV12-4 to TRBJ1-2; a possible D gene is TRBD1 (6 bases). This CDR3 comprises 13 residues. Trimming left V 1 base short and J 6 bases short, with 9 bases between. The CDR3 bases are TGTGCCAGCAGTTTAGGGGGGCGAAATGGCTACACCTTC. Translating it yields CASSLGGRNGYTF.

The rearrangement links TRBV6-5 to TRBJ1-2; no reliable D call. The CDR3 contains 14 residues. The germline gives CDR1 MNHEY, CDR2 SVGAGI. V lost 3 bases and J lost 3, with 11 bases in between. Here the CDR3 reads CASSYLAADYGYTF. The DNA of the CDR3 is TGTGCCAGCAGTTATTTAGCGGCGGACTATGGCTACACCTTC.

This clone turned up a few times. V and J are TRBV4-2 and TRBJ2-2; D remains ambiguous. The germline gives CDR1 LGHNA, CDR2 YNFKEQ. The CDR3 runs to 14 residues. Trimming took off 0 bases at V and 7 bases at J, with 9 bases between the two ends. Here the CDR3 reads CASSQDPRHGELFF. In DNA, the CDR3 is TGTGCCAGCAGCCAAGATCCCAGGCACGGGGAGCTGTTTTTT.

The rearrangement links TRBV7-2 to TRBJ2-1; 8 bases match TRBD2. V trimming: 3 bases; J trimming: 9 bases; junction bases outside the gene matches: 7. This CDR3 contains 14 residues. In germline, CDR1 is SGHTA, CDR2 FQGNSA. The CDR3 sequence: CASSFGLAWGEQFF. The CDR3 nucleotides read TGTGCCAGCAGCTTTGGACTAGCCTGGGGTGAGCAGTTCTTC. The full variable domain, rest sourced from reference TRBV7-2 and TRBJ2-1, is GAGVSQSPSNKVTEKGKDVELRCDPISGHTALYWYRQSLGQGLEFLIYFQGNSAPDKSGLPSDRFSAERTGGSVSTLTIQRTQQEDSAVYLCASSFGLAWGEQFFGPGTRLTVL.

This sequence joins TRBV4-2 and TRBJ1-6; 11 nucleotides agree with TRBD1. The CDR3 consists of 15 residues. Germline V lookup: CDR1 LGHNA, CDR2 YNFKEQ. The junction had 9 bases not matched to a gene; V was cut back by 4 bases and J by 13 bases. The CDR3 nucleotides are TGTGCCAGCAGCCTTCCCGGGACAGGGGGGGACCCCCTCCACTTT. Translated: CASSLPGTGGDPLHF.

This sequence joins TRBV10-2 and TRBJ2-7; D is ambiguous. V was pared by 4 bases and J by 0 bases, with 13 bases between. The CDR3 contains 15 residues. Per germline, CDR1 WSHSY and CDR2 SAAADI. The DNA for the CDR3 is TGCGCCAGCAGTGTCGAGACTTTGAGCTCCTACGAGCAGTACTTC. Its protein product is CASSVETLSSYEQYF.

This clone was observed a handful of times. CDR3 sequence (DNA): TGCGCCAGCAGCTCGATAATCCCGGGACAGGGGAACACTGAAGCTTTCTTT. Amino acids: CASSSIIPGQGNTEAFF. This chain links TRBV5-1 with TRBJ1-1; TRBD1 agrees at 9 bases. Germline V CDR1 and CDR2: SGHRS, YFSETQ. The junction had 10 bases not matched to a gene; V was cut back by 3 bases and J by 1 base. The CDR3 spans 17 residues.

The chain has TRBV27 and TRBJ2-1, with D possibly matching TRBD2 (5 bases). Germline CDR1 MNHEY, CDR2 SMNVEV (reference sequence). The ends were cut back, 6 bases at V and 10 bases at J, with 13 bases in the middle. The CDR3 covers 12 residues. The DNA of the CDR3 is TGTGCCAGCAGGCAAGCTGCGGGCGAGCAGTTCTTC. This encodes CASRQAAGEQFF.

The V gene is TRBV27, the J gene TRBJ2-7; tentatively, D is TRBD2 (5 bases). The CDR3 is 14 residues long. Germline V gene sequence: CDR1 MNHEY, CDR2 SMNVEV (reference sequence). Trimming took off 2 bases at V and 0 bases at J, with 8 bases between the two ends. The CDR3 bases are TGTGCCAGCAGTTTAGGACTTTACTCCTACGAGCAGTACTTC. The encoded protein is CASSLGLYSYEQYF.

The DNA of the CDR3 is TGTGCCAGCAGCTACGGGGGGGTAGGAAACACCATATATTTT. This gives the protein CASSYGGVGNTIYF. The V gene is TRBV7-9, the J gene TRBJ1-3, with a possible D match to TRBD1 (5 bases). Germline V CDR1 and CDR2: SEHNR, FQNEAQ (reference sequence). The CDR3 runs to 14 residues. Between the trimmed V and J ends, which lost 4 bases and 4 bases, there was a span of 11 bases.

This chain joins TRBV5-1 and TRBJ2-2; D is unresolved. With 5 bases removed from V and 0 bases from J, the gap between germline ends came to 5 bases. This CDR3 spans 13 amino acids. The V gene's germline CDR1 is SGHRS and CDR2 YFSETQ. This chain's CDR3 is CASRGSNTGELFF. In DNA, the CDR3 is TGCGCCAGCAGGGGCTCGAACACCGGGGAGCTGTTTTTT.

The chain's CDR3 is CASSPQGAGANVLTF. The CDR3 DNA reads as TGTGCCAGCAGCCCTCAGGGGGCTGGGGCCAACGTCCTGACTTTC. The chain employs TRBV7-3 and TRBJ2-6, with 7 bases lining up with TRBD1. The length of the CDR3 is 15 residues. The junction had 3 bases not matched to a gene; V was cut back by 5 bases and J by 2 bases. From germline, CDR1 is SGHTA and CDR2 FQGTGA.

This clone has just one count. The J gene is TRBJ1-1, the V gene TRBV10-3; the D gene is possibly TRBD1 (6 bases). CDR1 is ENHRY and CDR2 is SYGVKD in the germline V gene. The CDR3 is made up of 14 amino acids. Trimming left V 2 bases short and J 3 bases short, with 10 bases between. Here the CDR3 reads CAISEATGYTEAFF. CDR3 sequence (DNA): TGTGCCATCAGTGAGGCAACAGGGTACACTGAAGCTTTCTTT.

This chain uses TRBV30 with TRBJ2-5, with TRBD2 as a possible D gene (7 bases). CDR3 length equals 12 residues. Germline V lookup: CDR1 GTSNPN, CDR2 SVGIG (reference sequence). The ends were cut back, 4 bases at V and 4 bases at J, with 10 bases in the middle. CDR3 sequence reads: CAWMGGGETQYF. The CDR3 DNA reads TGTGCCTGGATGGGAGGGGGAGAGACCCAGTACTTC.

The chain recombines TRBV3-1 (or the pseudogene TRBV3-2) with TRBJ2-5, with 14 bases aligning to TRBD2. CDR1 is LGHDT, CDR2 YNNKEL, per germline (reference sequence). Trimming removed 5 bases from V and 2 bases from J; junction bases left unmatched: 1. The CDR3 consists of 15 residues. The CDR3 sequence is CASSWTSGGQETQYF. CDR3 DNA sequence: TGTGCCAGCAGCTGGACTAGCGGGGGGCAAGAGACCCAGTACTTC.

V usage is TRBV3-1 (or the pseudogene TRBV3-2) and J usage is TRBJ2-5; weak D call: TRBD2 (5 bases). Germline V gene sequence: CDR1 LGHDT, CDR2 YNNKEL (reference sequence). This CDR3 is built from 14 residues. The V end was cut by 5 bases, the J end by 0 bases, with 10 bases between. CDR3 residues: CASSSSGNQETQYF. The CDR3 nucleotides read TGTGCCAGCAGCTCTTCCGGGAACCAAGAGACCCAGTACTTC.

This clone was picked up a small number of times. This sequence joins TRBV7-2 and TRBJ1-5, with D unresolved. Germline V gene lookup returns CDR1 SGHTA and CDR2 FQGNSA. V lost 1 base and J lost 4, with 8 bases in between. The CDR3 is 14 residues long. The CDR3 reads CASSLDLGNQPQHF. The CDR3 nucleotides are TGTGCCAGCAGCTTAGACCTCGGGAATCAGCCCCAGCATTTT.